One and the same sample provided the 8 T cell receptor beta chains below, sequenced in a study of T-cell reconstitution after alpha-beta-depleted transplantation in children. It was with unique molecular identifiers that the TCRbeta library was prepared. Each CDR3 protein is one row after TCRdb ran MiXCR on the PCR reads. The data show fewer than 550,000 distinct CDR3 sequences, 9.5% to 12% seen once. This specimen consisted of PBMCs, mostly from graft donor cells, obtained 180 days after TCRalphabeta/CD19-depleted stem cell transplant. Receptor source: a female patient aged 2-10 years who had a stem cell transplant for aplastic anemia, so the T cells may come from the graft donor.

This clonotype came up many times. The chain recombines TRBV3-1 with TRBJ2-4; perhaps TRBD1 as D (5 bases). The length of the CDR3 is 14 residues. Germline CDR1 reads LGHDT; CDR2 reads YNNKEL (reference sequence). With 4 bases removed from V and 0 bases from J, the gap between germline ends came to 7 bases. In DNA, the CDR3 is TGTGCCAGCAGCCCGACAGTAGCCAAAAACATTCAGTACTTC. It specifies CASSPTVAKNIQYF.

The rearrangement links TRBV15 to TRBJ2-4; the D gene is possibly TRBD1 (6 bases). This CDR3 region has 14 residues. Per germline, CDR1 LNHNV and CDR2 YYDKDF (reference sequence). Trimming cost V 2 bases and J 1 base, with 6 bases left between them. In DNA, the CDR3 is TGTGCCACCAGCAGACAGGGGGCCAAAAACATTCAGTACTTC. Protein product: CATSRQGAKNIQYF.

V is TRBV5-1 and J is TRBJ2-2, with a tentative D call TRBD1 (5 bases). Trimming stripped 0 bases from V and 2 bases from J, with 26 bases between. Germline CDR1 reads SGHRS; CDR2 reads YFSETQ. The CDR3 consists of 21 residues. The CDR3 sequence: CASSLVGAPLGFVRNTGELFF. As DNA, the CDR3 is TGCGCCAGCAGCTTGGTTGGGGCACCCTTGGGCTTCGTCCGTAACACCGGGGAGCTGTTTTTT.

The chain carries TRBV7-6 and TRBJ2-3; D gene ambiguous. Germline V gene sequence: CDR1 SGHVS, CDR2 FNYEAQ. The CDR3 sequence is 15 residues long. Trimming pared 5 bases from V and 0 bases from J, leaving 12 bases between. CDR3: CASSRRSRSTDTQYF. CDR3 DNA: TGTGCCAGCAGCCGCCGGTCCCGGAGCACAGATACGCAGTATTTT.

In its sample, this clonotype was seen many times. The CDR3 loop reads CASSLWGGDSNQPQHF. The CDR3 bases are TGTGCCAGCAGTTTATGGGGGGGGGATAGCAATCAGCCCCAGCATTTT. The V and J genes are TRBV28 and TRBJ1-5; weak D call: TRBD1 (5 bases). Germline V gene lookup returns CDR1 MDHEN and CDR2 SYDVKM. V lost 0 bases, J lost 0 bases, and 9 bases lay in between. This CDR3 has 16 residues.

This clonotype came up a few times. This chain uses TRBV28 with TRBJ2-3; D unresolved. This CDR3 region has 14 residues. Trimming left V 6 bases short and J 2 bases short, with 12 bases between. Germline-derived CDR1 and CDR2 are MDHEN and SYDVKM. The CDR3 DNA sequence: TGTGCCAGCAGATCACCGGGCCCCACAGATACGCAGTATTTT. It is translated as CASRSPGPTDTQYF.

The chain links TRBV4-1 to TRBJ2-3; D is possibly TRBD2 (6 bases). Looked up from germline, CDR1 is MGHRA and CDR2 is YSYEKL. Between the trimmed V and J ends, which lost 0 bases and 6 bases, there was a span of 31 bases. This CDR3 has 21 amino acids. The CDR3 DNA sequence: TGCGCCAGCAGCCAAGATTTACTAGCTTCGACTTATGGGCCACTTATGGATACGCAGTATTTT. Its protein product is CASSQDLLASTYGPLMDTQYF.

This clonotype was found a few times. The V and J genes are TRBV7-2 and TRBJ1-4, with 9 bases that match TRBD1. This CDR3 is 18 amino acids long. Trimming at V came to 0 bases and at J to 8 bases, leaving 13 bases not matched to a gene. Germline V gene lookup returns CDR1 SGHTA and CDR2 FQGNSA. The CDR3 here is CASSLARTYRGREEKLFF. The CDR3 DNA sequence: TGTGCCAGCAGCTTAGCCCGAACATACAGGGGGCGCGAGGAAAAACTGTTTTTT.